One sample yielded the 23 T cell receptor beta chains listed below, sequenced in a study of patients and donors after allogeneic stem cell transplantation. TCRdb independently ran MiXCR on the RT-PCR reads; one entry per CDR3 protein. Of 800,000 to 1,000,000 distinct CDR3 sequences in the sample, more than 15% are singletons; the top ten hold around 5.5%. Source material: blood, either unsorted or a sorted T cell fraction (not recorded which). The receptors were sampled from a human donor who was either an allogeneic HSCT recipient or a stem cell or donor lymphocyte infusion donor (not recorded which). It is not recorded whose cells these are; they may come from a transplant donor.

This clonotype was observed many times. V and J are TRBV9 and TRBJ2-2, with D unclear. CDR1 is SGDLS, CDR2 YYNGEE, per germline. This CDR3 has 11 residues. V shed 7 bases and J shed 0 bases, with 1 base lying between them. The chain's CDR3 is CASANTGELFF. CDR3 nucleotides: TGTGCCAGCGCGAACACCGGGGAGCTGTTTTTT.

The rearrangement uses TRBV30 and TRBJ1-6, with TRBD1 as a possible D gene (5 bases). V was pared by 5 bases and J by 3 bases, with 14 bases between. Germline loops: CDR1 GTSNPN, CDR2 SVGIG (reference sequence). This CDR3 contains 15 residues. The DNA for the CDR3 is TGTGCCTGGTTTTACAGGAATGGCTATAATTCACCCCTCCACTTT. It specifies CAWFYRNGYNSPLHF.

The chain recombines TRBV25-1 with TRBJ2-1; 10 bases are a match to TRBD2. The V segment lost 2 bases and the J segment 0 bases; nucleotides outside the gene matches: 4. The CDR3 totals 17 residues. Per the germline V gene, CDR1 is MGHDK and CDR2 is SYGVNS. CDR3 sequence reads: CASSETSGAYSYNEQFF. The CDR3 DNA is TGTGCCAGCAGTGAAACTAGCGGGGCGTACTCCTACAATGAGCAGTTCTTC.

The rearrangement links TRBV20-1 to TRBJ2-2; TRBD2 is a possible D gene (6 bases). Between the trimmed V and J ends, which lost 1 base and 5 bases, there was a span of 11 bases. The CDR3 is made up of 14 amino acids. Germline CDR1 DFQATT, CDR2 SNEGSKA (reference sequence). The CDR3 protein is CSARVGGRTGELFF. The CDR3 DNA reads as TGCAGTGCTAGAGTTGGGGGGAGGACCGGGGAGCTGTTTTTT.

This clonotype was observed a handful of times. CDR3 coding DNA: TGTGCCACCAGTGATCCGGGACAGGGAACTAACTATGGCTACACCTTC. Its translation: CATSDPGQGTNYGYTF. The genes are TRBV24-1 and TRBJ1-2; 9 bases fit TRBD1. Germline values: CDR1 KGHDR, CDR2 SFDVKD. CDR3 size: 16 residues. The V and J ends lost 3 bases and 0 bases, in that order; junction bases with no gene match: 4.

The sample holds a few counts of this clonotype. At one end, the junction sequence differs from germline, possibly due to a read error. The rearrangement links TRBV12-3 or TRBV12-4 to TRBJ1-2; D ambiguous. This CDR3 is 13 amino acids long. In DNA, the CDR3 is TGTGCCAGCACCTTGGACCTTTCCACAAACCGGCACTTC. As protein: CASTLDLSTNRHF.

This clonotype has only one observation. This chain uses TRBV7-9 with TRBJ1-1; perhaps TRBD1 as D (6 bases). The ends were cut back, 5 bases at V and 10 bases at J, with 20 bases in the middle. CDR3 size: 14 residues. Germline loops: CDR1 SEHNR, CDR2 FQNEAQ (reference sequence). The DNA of the CDR3 is TGTGCCAGCAGCGGACAAGGGGGGAGGTTTCGAGCTTTCTTT. It encodes CASSGQGGRFRAFF. The full variable domain, in which reference TRBV7-9 and TRBJ1-1 provide the parts outside the CDR3, is DTGVSQNPRHKITKRGQNVTFRCDPISEHNRLYWYRQTLGQGPEFLTYFQNEAQLEKSRLLSDRFSAERPKGSFSTLEIQRTEQGDSAMYLCASSGQGGRFRAFFGQGTRLTVV.

The rearrangement uses TRBV20-1 and TRBJ2-7, with 8 bases aligning to TRBD2. The ends lost 0 bases at V and 3 bases at J; junction bases unmatched: 7. CDR1 and CDR2 from the germline V gene are DFQATT and SNEGSKA (reference sequence). The CDR3 extends over 15 amino acids. CDR3 sequence reads: CSARDLPGGFYEQYF. In nucleotides, the CDR3 is TGCAGTGCTAGAGATCTACCGGGGGGGTTCTACGAGCAGTACTTC.

This clonotype has a handful of counts. The genes are TRBV12-3 or TRBV12-4 and TRBJ2-2; the D gene is possibly TRBD1 (5 bases). V was shortened by 3 bases and J by 2 bases, with 19 bases between the two germline ends. The CDR3 contains 18 residues. Here the CDR3 DNA reads TGTGCCAGCAGTTTCAGGGATCCCTCGCCATTTAACACCGGGGAGCTGTTTTTT. Amino acid sequence: CASSFRDPSPFNTGELFF.

This clonotype showed up many times. V is TRBV29-1 and J is TRBJ1-1; 9 nucleotides match TRBD1. This CDR3 is 12 amino acids long. Germline assignment: CDR1 SQVTM and CDR2 ANQGSEA. V lost 4 bases to trimming and J lost 5 bases; unmatched junction nucleotides: 2. CDR3 sequence: CSVVGTGTEAFF. As DNA, the CDR3 is TGCAGCGTTGTAGGGACAGGGACTGAAGCTTTCTTT.

This clonotype appeared a few times. This chain joins TRBV15 and TRBJ2-3, with 9 nucleotides matching TRBD2. The ends lost 5 bases at V and 7 bases at J; junction bases unmatched: 13. Germline V gene data show CDR1 as LNHNV and CDR2 as YYDKDF (reference sequence). This CDR3 is built from 16 residues. CDR3 sequence: CATSQGTAGGLNTQYF. The CDR3 DNA is TGTGCCACCAGCCAGGGGACAGCGGGGGGCCTAAATACGCAGTATTTT. The whole variable domain, remainder taken from reference TRBV15 and TRBJ2-3, is DAMVIQNPRYQVTQFGKPVTLSCSQTLNHNVMYWYQQKSSQAPKLLFHYYDKDFNNEADTPDNFQSRRPNTSFCFLDIRSPGLGDTAMYLCATSQGTAGGLNTQYFGPGTRLTVL.

The chain has TRBV27 and TRBJ2-7; 7 bases are shared with TRBD1. The junction had 12 bases not matched to a gene; V was cut back by 5 bases and J by 2 bases. The CDR3 extends over 16 amino acids. Germline V gene data show CDR1 as MNHEY and CDR2 as SMNVEV (reference sequence). CDR3 amino acids: CASSLITRQGTYEQYF. CDR3 DNA: TGTGCCAGCAGTCTAATAACCCGACAGGGAACCTACGAGCAGTACTTC.

V and J are TRBV7-2 and TRBJ1-6, with D perhaps TRBD1 (5 bases). There are 12 residues in the CDR3. From germline, CDR1 is SGHTA and CDR2 FQGNSA. Between the trimmed V and J ends, which lost 5 bases and 16 bases, there was a span of 15 bases. The CDR3 reads CASSPDKARLHF. The CDR3 DNA sequence: TGTGCCAGCAGCCCGGACAAGGCCCGGCTCCACTTT.

This clonotype appeared a few times. The chain carries TRBV7-2 and TRBJ1-1; D is perhaps TRBD1 (6 bases). This CDR3 is 14 amino acids long. Germline CDR1 and CDR2: SGHTA and FQGNSA. With 2 bases removed from V and 7 bases from J, the gap between germline ends came to 14 bases. This CDR3 reads CASSLLRGHFEAFF. The CDR3, as DNA: TGTGCCAGCAGCTTATTGCGGGGGCACTTTGAAGCTTTCTTT.

CDR3 residues: CASRRNLIDYNEQFF. The CDR3 coding sequence is TGTGCCAGCAGACGAAACCTGATAGATTACAATGAGCAGTTCTTC. The chain has TRBV7-2 and TRBJ2-1, with unresolved D. CDR3 length: 15 residues. V was cut by 6 bases and J by 4 bases, with 16 bases left in between. Germline V gives CDR1 SGHTA, CDR2 FQGNSA.

The gene calls are TRBV12-3 or TRBV12-4 and TRBJ1-6, with 7 bases fitting TRBD1. This CDR3 spans 17 amino acids. The V segment lost 8 bases and the J segment 0 bases; nucleotides outside the gene matches: 10. CDR3 coding DNA: TGTGCCAGCTCCCTGAGGACAGGCGGCTCCTATAATTCACCCCTCCACTTT. Translated, it gives CASSLRTGGSYNSPLHF.

This clonotype was observed a few times. In DNA form, the CDR3 reads TGTGCCACCAGTGACCCCCGGCCAGGGAGTAGCACAGATACGCAGTATTTT. Translated, it gives CATSDPRPGSSTDTQYF. The genes are TRBV24-1 and TRBJ2-3, with D perhaps being TRBD1 or TRBD2 (5 bases each). The germline CDR1 and CDR2 sequences are KGHDR and SFDVKD. The CDR3 spans 17 residues. V was cut by 4 bases and J by 0 bases, with 16 bases left in between.

The V and J genes are TRBV5-1 and TRBJ1-5; TRBD1 matches 8 bases. The CDR3 contains 16 residues. V was pared by 4 bases and J by 3 bases, with 9 bases of the junction left unmatched. Germline V gene sequence: CDR1 SGHRS, CDR2 YFSETQ. The CDR3 region has the DNA TGCGCCAGCAGCCCCGGGACAGGACTTAACAATCAGCCCCAGCATTTT. Its protein is CASSPGTGLNNQPQHF.

The V and J genes are TRBV7-2 and TRBJ2-5; possibly TRBD1 for D (7 bases). Germline loops: CDR1 SGHTA, CDR2 FQGNSA. Trimming removed 5 bases at V and 5 bases at J, with 18 bases between. This CDR3 region has 15 residues. DNA for the CDR3: TGTGCCAGCAGCCGCGGGACAGTCCCCCTTGAGACCCAGTACTTC. It is translated as CASSRGTVPLETQYF. Full variable domain (remainder filled in from reference TRBV7-2 and TRBJ2-5): GAGVSQSPSNKVTEKGKDVELRCDPISGHTALYWYRQSLGQGLEFLIYFQGNSAPDKSGLPSDRFSAERTGGSVSTLTIQRTQQEDSAVYLCASSRGTVPLETQYFGPGTRLLVL.

For this clonotype: A much larger clone differs from this one at a single base, so this may be a read error. The CDR3 reads CSSSKGTGNSPLHF. The CDR3 region has the DNA TGCTCCAGCAGCAAAGGGACAGGGAACTCACCCCTCCACTTT. The J gene is TRBJ1-6, the V gene TRBV5-1; 9 nucleotides align to TRBD1. CDR3 length: 14 amino acids. Germline V lookup: CDR1 SGHRS, CDR2 YFSETQ.

The chain recombines TRBV10-3 with TRBJ1-6, with unresolved D. Trimming pared 10 bases from V and 3 bases from J, leaving 13 bases between. CDR3 length: 14 amino acids. The V gene's germline CDR1 is ENHRY and CDR2 SYGVKD. The CDR3 coding sequence is TGTGCCAGCCAGGTGTCAGTCTATAATTCACCCCTCCACTTT. Translation gives CASQVSVYNSPLHF.

The sample holds a few counts of this clonotype. The J gene is TRBJ2-1, the V gene TRBV6-7, with 9 nucleotides matching TRBD1. TRBV6-7 is sorted into the ORF group, with uncertain function. The CDR3 loop spans 16 amino acids. V gave up 1 base and J gave up 10 bases; unmatched junction bases: 11. Here the CDR3 reads CASSYFLGQGLREQFF. CDR3 DNA sequence: TGTGCCAGCAGTTACTTCCTGGGACAGGGCCTCCGCGAGCAGTTCTTC.

V and J are TRBV20-1 and TRBJ2-7, with 11 nucleotides matching TRBD2. Trimming at V came to 6 bases and at J to 6 bases, leaving 10 bases not matched to a gene. CDR1 is DFQATT, CDR2 SNEGSKA, per germline (reference sequence). This CDR3 spans 14 amino acids. The CDR3 is CSAPDLAGGLEQYF. The CDR3 bases are TGCAGTGCCCCCGACTTAGCGGGGGGGCTCGAGCAGTACTTC.